These 5 T cell receptor beta chains share one sample of origin, sequenced in a study of blood T cells in healthy people across ages. Using a J-beta primer mix together with a sample-barcoded 5' primer, a second PCR was run for roughly 7 to 11 cycles. Each CDR3 protein gets one entry after TCRdb re-called the 5' RACE reads with MiXCR. The sample lists fewer than 1,000,000 distinct CDR3 sequences, more than 40% occurring once. The material sequenced was blood. The source is a man in his fifties or sixties in good health.

The chain is built from TRBV30 and TRBJ2-5; unclear D gene. The CDR3 contains 11 residues. Looked up from germline, CDR1 is GTSNPN and CDR2 is SVGIG (reference sequence). The germline V and J ends were trimmed by 5 bases and 1 base, with 5 bases remaining between them. Written as DNA, the CDR3 is TGTGCCTGGGCCTTCCAAGAGACCCAGTACTTC. Its protein product is CAWAFQETQYF.

Remarks on this clonotype: The junction departs from germline at one end; a sequencing error may be responsible. This chain links TRBV27 with TRBJ2-7, with unresolved D. Germline lookup yields CDR1 MNHEY and CDR2 SMNVEV (reference sequence). The CDR3 runs 13 residues. CDR3 DNA: TGTGCCGGCAGTTGTTCCATAAAATACGAGCAGTACTTC. Protein sequence: CAGSCSIKYEQYF.

The chain has TRBV7-9 and TRBJ2-7; D is perhaps TRBD2 (6 bases). The ends were cut back, 5 bases at V and 2 bases at J, with 13 bases in the middle. Germline lookup yields CDR1 SEHNR and CDR2 FQNEAQ (reference sequence). The CDR3 extends over 14 amino acids. CDR3 protein: CASSPRGNPYEQYF. CDR3 DNA sequence: TGTGCCAGCAGCCCCCGGGGGAACCCCTACGAGCAGTACTTC.

The genes are TRBV6-2 or TRBV6-3 and TRBJ2-2; D is uncertain. The V and J ends lost 2 bases and 8 bases respectively, with 12 bases between them. The CDR3 is 14 residues long. Germline V gene sequence: CDR1 MNHEY, CDR2 SVGEGT. CDR3 bases: TGTGCCAGCAGTTACGCGCCTACCCTAGGGGAGCTGTTTTTT. This encodes CASSYAPTLGELFF.

The CDR3 coding sequence is TGTGCCAGCAGCGTGGGTGCGGGGGATGGTAGCACTGAAGCTTTCTTT. Its translation is CASSVGAGDGSTEAFF. The chain employs TRBV5-5 and TRBJ1-1, with D tentatively TRBD1 (5 bases). CDR3 size: 16 residues. V dropped 4 bases and J dropped 4 bases, with 20 bases sitting between them. Per the germline V gene, CDR1 is SGHKS and CDR2 is YYEKEE (reference sequence).